Detailed here is one T cell receptor (beta chain). The antigen is undetermined. Germline V lookup: CDR1 SEHNR, CDR2 FQNEAQ (reference sequence). The CDR3 length is 12 residues. Trimming left V 3 bases short and J 0 bases short, with 3 bases between. Sequencing was limited to surgery cases with top T cell transcript signatures in brain tissue. At least one anti-epileptic drug was given before surgery. Clones were read by immunoSEQ multiplex PCR, and TCRdb kept only the in-frame ones, dropping some. The sample includes 110,000 or so clones, 85% to 95% of them seen just once. These data are taken from a study of brain T cells in children with intractable seizures. Study-wide findings and caveats: Absence of clones before surgery may stem from lower sequencing depth. Patients' HCMV serostatus was unknown; virus specificity rests on CDR3 similarity alone.

V gene TRBV7-9 combines with J gene TRBJ2-7; D gene uncertain. Sequenced here: peripheral blood, sampled at surgery. The receptor comes from a boy younger than two with hemimegalencephaly and intractable seizures. This CDR3 is CASSFSSYEQYF. The CDR3 DNA is TGTGCCAGCAGCTTCTCCTCCTACGAGCAGTACTTC.